These 20 T cell receptor beta chains were all obtained from the same sample, sequenced in a study of shared clonotypes between healthy human individuals. Libraries were prepared by immunoSEQ multiplex PCR; TCRdb keeps only in-frame clonotypes and omits some of them. Of hundreds of thousands of clones listed, about 92% were seen once; the top ten hold 24%. Naive CD8 cells comprised CD45RO-negative, CCR7-positively selected cells, excluding terminally differentiated effector memory CD45RA+ cells. What was sequenced was naive CD8+ T cells sorted from blood. The receptors shown here come from a man between 25 and 39 years old in good health.

This clone was found once. The chain carries TRBV7-9 and TRBJ2-1; D is unresolved. The V end was cut by 5 bases, the J end by 6 bases, with 8 bases between. The germline V gene has CDR1 SEHNR and CDR2 FQNEAQ (reference sequence). The CDR3 runs to 12 residues. The CDR3 DNA follows: TGTGCCAGCAGCCCCGGCGGCAATGAGCAGTTCTTC. It is translated as CASSPGGNEQFF.

This chain uses TRBV7-9 with TRBJ2-7, with a weak D call TRBD2 (6 bases). V lost 5 bases and J 2 bases, leaving 19 bases between the germline ends. Germline assignment: CDR1 SEHNR and CDR2 FQNEAQ (reference sequence). The CDR3 has 16 residues. CDR3 region: CASSLPSGLATYEQYF. Here the CDR3 DNA reads TGTGCCAGCAGCCTCCCCTCGGGGCTAGCGACCTACGAGCAGTACTTC.

The J gene is TRBJ2-7, the V gene TRBV13; D is uncertain. With 0 bases removed from V and 6 bases from J, the gap between germline ends came to 15 bases. Germline V gives CDR1 PRHDT, CDR2 FYEKMQ (reference sequence). CDR3 length equals 15 residues. The CDR3, as DNA: TGTGCCAGCAGCTTAGGCCTGGGCCCTATAACCGAGCAGTACTTC. As protein: CASSLGLGPITEQYF.

V and J are TRBV7-2 and TRBJ2-1; tentative D call: TRBD1 (6 bases). The CDR3 is 16 amino acids. Deletions cut 4 bases from V and 3 bases from J, with 16 bases between. Germline V gene sequence: CDR1 SGHTA, CDR2 FQGNSA. CDR3 coding DNA: TGTGCCAGCAGCTCAACCGCGGACAGAGTCTACAATGAGCAGTTCTTC. This translates into CASSSTADRVYNEQFF. Variable domain in full (rest from reference TRBV7-2 and TRBJ2-1): GAGVSQSPSNKVTEKGKDVELRCDPISGHTALYWYRQSLGQGLEFLIYFQGNSAPDKSGLPSDRFSAERTGGSVSTLTIQRTQQEDSAVYLCASSSTADRVYNEQFFGPGTRLTVL.

V is TRBV30 and J is TRBJ2-2; no clear D. V was cut by 4 bases and J by 5 bases, with 8 bases left in between. Per the germline V gene, CDR1 is GTSNPN and CDR2 is SVGIG (reference sequence). The CDR3 runs 12 residues. This CDR3 is CAWNLDTGELFF. Here the CDR3 DNA reads TGTGCCTGGAACCTAGATACCGGGGAGCTGTTTTTT.

This chain joins TRBV6-6 and TRBJ2-2; D unresolved. V shed 10 bases and J shed 3 bases, with 18 bases lying between them. The CDR3 totals 15 residues. Germline-derived CDR1 and CDR2 are MNHNY and SVGAGI (reference sequence). This chain's CDR3 is CAISGATIHTGELFF. The DNA for the CDR3 is TGTGCCATCTCAGGAGCGACGATCCACACCGGGGAGCTGTTTTTT.

The chain employs TRBV27 and TRBJ2-7; 9 bases map to TRBD1. The CDR3 extends over 14 amino acids. J gave up 2 bases and V 4 bases, and 3 bases lay outside the gene matches. Germline lookup yields CDR1 MNHEY and CDR2 SMNVEV (reference sequence). For the CDR3, the DNA is TGTGCCAGCAGTTCACACAGGGGGCCCTACGAGCAGTACTTC. Protein: CASSSHRGPYEQYF.

This clone occurred once. This may arise from a read error, as a much more abundant clone is one base away. This sample also contains other DNA sequences that code for the same CDR3. This chain links TRBV28 with TRBJ2-7; D call uncertain. V was pared by 3 bases and J by 3 bases, with 6 bases between. Looked up from germline, CDR1 is MDHEN and CDR2 is SYDVKM. This CDR3 is 12 amino acids long. CDR3 nucleotide sequence: TGTGCCAGCAGTTTGGGGAACTACGAGCAGTACTTC. Residues: CASSLGNYEQYF.

The chain links TRBV13 to TRBJ2-1; 9 bases are a match to TRBD2. J gave up 0 bases and V 5 bases, and 5 bases lay outside the gene matches. This CDR3 spans 16 amino acids. Germline CDR1 PRHDT, CDR2 FYEKMQ (reference sequence). CDR3 amino acids: CASSASREGSYNEQFF. In nucleotides, the CDR3 is TGTGCCAGCAGCGCTTCGCGGGAGGGCTCCTACAATGAGCAGTTCTTC.

The V gene is TRBV11-2, the J gene TRBJ2-7; no reliable D call. Per the germline V gene, CDR1 is SGHAT and CDR2 is FQNNGV. The CDR3 has 13 amino acids. Trimming took 3 bases from V and 0 from J, leaving 6 bases between them. The CDR3 protein is CASSLTASYEQYF. CDR3 in DNA: TGTGCCAGCAGCTTGACTGCCTCCTACGAGCAGTACTTC.

The table lists this clone with a count of one. The rearrangement joins TRBV7-6 to TRBJ2-5; 8 nucleotides align to TRBD2. V gave up 5 bases and J gave up 5 bases; unmatched junction bases: 13. This CDR3 is built from 16 residues. Germline CDR1 and CDR2: SGHVS and FNYEAQ. CDR3 sequence: CASSGGAGVGRETQYF. The DNA for the CDR3 is TGTGCCAGCAGCGGGGGAGCGGGAGTGGGACGGGAGACCCAGTACTTC.

The count of this clone is one. The chain couples TRBV6-7 to TRBJ2-2, with TRBD2 matching 12 bases. TRBV6-7 is noted as an ORF with a role that remains uncertain. Trimming took 7 bases from V and 1 from J; bases not matched to a gene: 16. This CDR3 spans 20 amino acids. This CDR3 reads CASNPGFLAGGGRNTGELFF. Here the CDR3 DNA reads TGTGCCAGCAATCCGGGGTTTCTAGCGGGAGGGGGTCGGAACACCGGGGAGCTGTTTTTT.

This chain connects TRBV29-1 to TRBJ2-3; the match to TRBD2 covers 11 bases. Germline trimming cut 6 bases from V and 2 bases from J; bases unmatched to any gene: 7. The germline gives CDR1 SQVTM, CDR2 ANQGSEA. The CDR3 consists of 15 residues. CDR3 sequence: CSVLLAGEYTDTQYF. CDR3 nucleotide sequence: TGCAGCGTATTACTAGCGGGAGAATACACAGATACGCAGTATTTT.

Only one count was recorded for this clone. The V gene is TRBV4-3, the J gene TRBJ1-2; 9 bases align to TRBD1. The CDR3 spans 14 residues. Unmatched junction bases numbered 5, after V lost 1 base and J lost 8 bases. The germline V gene encodes CDR1 LGHNA and CDR2 YSLEER. CDR3 protein: CASSQVGDRVGYTF. The CDR3 region has the DNA TGCGCCAGCAGCCAAGTCGGGGACAGGGTCGGCTACACCTTC.

V and J are TRBV4-3 and TRBJ1-5; no definite D call. The CDR3 is 15 amino acids. The V gene lost 0 bases and the J gene lost 4 bases, with 10 bases spanning the gap. CDR1 is LGHNA and CDR2 is YSLEER in the germline V gene. The CDR3 loop reads CASSQDLSQNQPQHF. The CDR3 DNA reads as TGCGCCAGCAGCCAAGATTTGTCCCAGAATCAGCCCCAGCATTTT.

The chain combines TRBV27 with TRBJ2-3; D is uncertain. Germline V gene lookup returns CDR1 MNHEY and CDR2 SMNVEV (reference sequence). This CDR3 has 14 amino acids. Trimming left V 3 bases short and J 0 bases short, with 7 bases between. CDR3 DNA sequence: TGTGCCAGCAGTTTTGAGATTAGCACAGATACGCAGTATTTT. This gives the protein CASSFEISTDTQYF.

The chain uses TRBV10-3 and TRBJ2-1; 10 nucleotides align to TRBD2. V lost 5 bases to trimming and J lost 4 bases; unmatched junction nucleotides: 5. Germline CDR1 is ENHRY and CDR2 is SYGVKD. The CDR3 sequence is 15 residues long. The DNA for the CDR3 is TGTGCCATCAGTTACGGGACTAGCGTTTACAATGAGCAGTTCTTC. As protein: CAISYGTSVYNEQFF.

The gene calls are TRBV5-1 and TRBJ1-2; 12 positions match TRBD1. Germline CDR1 and CDR2: SGHRS and YFSETQ. The CDR3 has 17 residues. V was pared by 3 bases and J by 2 bases, with 8 bases of the junction left unmatched. CDR3: CASSSGDRGLENYGYTF. CDR3 nucleotide sequence: TGCGCCAGCAGCTCTGGGGACAGGGGGCTCGAGAACTATGGCTACACCTTC.

The chain joins TRBV25-1 to TRBJ2-3, with D possibly matching TRBD1 (6 bases). The V and J ends lost 5 bases and 9 bases respectively, with 12 bases between them. The CDR3 loop spans 12 amino acids. Germline assignment: CDR1 MGHDK and CDR2 SYGVNS. DNA for the CDR3: TGTGCCAGCAGTATAGGGGGACGGACGCAGTATTTT. This codes for CASSIGGRTQYF.

The chain carries TRBV6-6 and TRBJ2-7; D call uncertain. Trimming took off 7 bases at V and 5 bases at J, with 9 bases between the two ends. CDR1 and CDR2 from the germline V gene are MNHNY and SVGAGI (reference sequence). This CDR3 comprises 11 residues. The CDR3 sequence: CASTESNEQYF. CDR3 DNA sequence: TGTGCCAGCACGGAGAGCAACGAGCAGTACTTC.